This T cell receptor (beta chain) was identified during a study of neurological immune-mediated disorders. Whole-study findings and limits: Private repertoires in all groups were suggested, as expanded clones shared no CDR3 amino acid sequences across subjects. Healthy controls had more TCR clonal expansion than multiple sclerosis, which showed the least, whereas HTLV-1-associated myelopathy showed the most.

Time point meaning: longitudinal time-point 1 (baseline). The CDR3 sequence is 12 residues long. The ends were cut back, 3 bases at V and 12 bases at J, with 9 bases in the middle. There are many counts of this clonotype. Its antigen is not known. Synthesis of cDNA was performed by 5'RACE using 10-nucleotide random UMIs. Over 200 million TCR-beta sequences, together covering 15-18 subjects, were produced by every individual sequencing run that was carried out. TCRdb itself ran the 5' RACE reads through MiXCR, one entry per CDR3 protein. The sample has tens of thousands of distinct CDR3 sequences, roughly 13% seen once.

The sequenced sample was PBMCs. This chain links TRBV12-3 or TRBV12-4 with TRBJ1-6; D unresolved. This TCR was sampled from a female donor with HTLV-1-associated myelopathy (HAM/TSP). The CDR3 region is CASSFATLPLHF. As DNA, the CDR3 is TGTGCCAGCAGTTTCGCAACTTTACCCCTCCACTTT.